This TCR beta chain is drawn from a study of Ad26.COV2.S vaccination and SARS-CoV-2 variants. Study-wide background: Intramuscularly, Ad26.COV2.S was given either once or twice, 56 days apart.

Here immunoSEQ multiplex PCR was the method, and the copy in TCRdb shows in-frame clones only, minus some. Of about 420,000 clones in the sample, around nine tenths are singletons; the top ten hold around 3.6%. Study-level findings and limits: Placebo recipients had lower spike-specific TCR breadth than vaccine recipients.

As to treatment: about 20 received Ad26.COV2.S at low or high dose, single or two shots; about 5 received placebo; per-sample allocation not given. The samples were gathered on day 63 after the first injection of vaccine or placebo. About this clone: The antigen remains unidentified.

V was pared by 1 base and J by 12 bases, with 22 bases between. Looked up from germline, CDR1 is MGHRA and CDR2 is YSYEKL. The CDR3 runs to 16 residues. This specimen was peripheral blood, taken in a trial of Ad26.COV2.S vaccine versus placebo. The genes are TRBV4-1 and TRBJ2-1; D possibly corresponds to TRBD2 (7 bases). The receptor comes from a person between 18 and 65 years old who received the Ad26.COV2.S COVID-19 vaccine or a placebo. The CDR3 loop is CASSQGGRPGGQGQFF. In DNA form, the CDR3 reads TGCGCCAGCAGCCAAGGGGGTAGGCCGGGGGGCCAGGGGCAGTTCTTC.